Below are 24 T cell receptor beta chains sequenced from a single sample in a study of cytomegalovirus exposure and HLA in healthy donors. Use of 60 Vbeta and 13 Jbeta primers characterized the PCR. TCRdb keeps only in-frame clones here, not all; method: immunoSEQ multiplex PCR. This sample yields 100,000 to 150,000 clones, of which around 69% are seen a single time; approximately 2.9% belongs to the top ten. What was sequenced was PBMCs. These receptors all stem from a human donor in good health.

The J gene is TRBJ2-3, the V gene TRBV11-1; a possible D gene is TRBD2 (5 bases). The CDR3 sequence is 12 residues long. The V end was cut by 3 bases, the J end by 6 bases, with 7 bases between. CDR1 SGHAT and CDR2 FQDESV come from the germline V gene (reference sequence). The CDR3 reads CASSFEGDTQYF. The CDR3 nucleotides are TGTGCCAGCAGCTTTGAGGGCGATACGCAGTATTTT.

Here the CDR3 DNA reads TGCAGCGTTTCAGGTCTCTATGGCTACACCTTC. It encodes CSVSGLYGYTF. The rearrangement joins TRBV29-1 to TRBJ1-2; no clear D. CDR1 and CDR2 from the germline V gene are SQVTM and ANQGSEA. The CDR3 runs to 11 residues. The V and J ends lost 5 bases and 4 bases respectively, with 8 bases between them.

This chain links TRBV5-1 with TRBJ1-2, with TRBD1 as a possible D gene (5 bases). From germline, CDR1 is SGHRS and CDR2 YFSETQ. Trimming stripped 4 bases from V and 6 bases from J, with 13 bases between. This CDR3 spans 13 amino acids. The CDR3 bases are TGCGCCAGCAGCCGGGGGGTCCTGGATGGCTACACCTTC. As protein: CASSRGVLDGYTF.

This rearrangement joins TRBV2 to TRBJ2-1; 13 bases match TRBD2. Per the germline V gene, CDR1 is SNHLY and CDR2 is FYNNEI. CDR3 size: 16 residues. Germline trimming cut 6 bases from V and 9 bases from J; bases unmatched to any gene: 11. The CDR3 region is CASRAGTSGKVGEQFF. Written as DNA, the CDR3 is TGTGCCAGCAGGGCCGGGACTAGCGGGAAAGTAGGTGAGCAGTTCTTC.

CDR3 in DNA: TGTGCCAGCAGCCGCAGACAGAATATGAACACTGAAGCTTTCTTT. Amino acids: CASSRRQNMNTEAFF. The chain has TRBV14 and TRBJ1-1; D perhaps matches TRBD1 (5 bases). Trimming removed 4 bases from V and 0 bases from J, with 12 bases in between. The CDR3 extends over 15 amino acids. The V gene's germline CDR1 is SGHDN and CDR2 FVKESK. Supplemented by reference TRBV14 and TRBJ1-1, the full variable domain reads EAGVTQFPSHSVIEKGQTVTLRCDPISGHDNLYWYRRVMGKEIKFLLHFVKESKQDESGMPNNRFLAERTGGTYSTLKVQPAELEDSGVYFCASSRRQNMNTEAFFGQGTRLTVV.

The V and J genes are TRBV30 and TRBJ1-6; 8 positions agree with TRBD1. The germline V gene encodes CDR1 GTSNPN and CDR2 SVGIG (reference sequence). V trimming: 5 bases; J trimming: 9 bases; junction bases outside the gene matches: 12. The CDR3 contains 15 residues. The CDR3 sequence: CAWLTGVVGGSPLHF. CDR3 sequence (DNA): TGTGCCTGGCTGACAGGGGTTGTTGGGGGTTCACCCCTCCACTTT.

The chain has TRBV19 and TRBJ1-1; 8 bases are shared with TRBD1. J was trimmed by 3 bases and V by 1 base; bases with no gene match: 4. CDR1 LNHDA and CDR2 SQIVND come from the germline V gene (reference sequence). This CDR3 comprises 15 residues. CDR3: CASSIVAGGHTEAFF. The CDR3 DNA is TGTGCCAGTAGTATAGTAGCAGGGGGCCACACTGAAGCTTTCTTT. The full variable domain, its missing parts supplied by reference TRBV19 and TRBJ1-1, is DGGITQSPKYLFRKEGQNVTLSCEQNLNHDAMYWYRQDPGQGLRLIYYSQIVNDFQKGDIAEGYSVSREKKESFPLTVTSAQKNPTAFYLCASSIVAGGHTEAFFGQGTRLTVV.

The rearrangement joins TRBV13 to TRBJ1-1, with 9 bases aligning to TRBD1. The CDR3 is made up of 15 amino acids. Germline loops: CDR1 PRHDT, CDR2 FYEKMQ (reference sequence). V lost 5 bases to trimming and J lost 1 base; unmatched junction nucleotides: 5. CDR3 coding DNA: TGTGCCAGCAGCCCCCCGGGACAGGGGAACACTGAAGCTTTCTTT. Translated, it gives CASSPPGQGNTEAFF.

This clone appeared a few times. The gene calls are TRBV5-6 and TRBJ2-7; TRBD1 matches 9 bases. J was trimmed by 5 bases and V by 4 bases; bases with no gene match: 4. Germline CDR1 is SGHDT and CDR2 is YYEEEE. The CDR3 totals 13 residues. In DNA, the CDR3 is TGTGCCAGCAGCCCGGGGACAGGGAACGAGCAGTACTTC. It encodes CASSPGTGNEQYF.

A remark on this clone: Other DNA sequences from this sample encode an identical CDR3 as well. The chain recombines TRBV5-1 with TRBJ1-2; no clear D. This CDR3 spans 13 amino acids. Germline CDR1 and CDR2: SGHRS and YFSETQ. The ends were cut back, 2 bases at V and 2 bases at J, with 7 bases in the middle. The DNA of the CDR3 is TGCGCCAGCAGCTTTGGCGGAAACTATGGCTACACCTTC. Its translation: CASSFGGNYGYTF.

This chain joins TRBV6-6 and TRBJ2-1; D is uncertain. V was clipped by 6 bases and J by 0 bases, with 9 bases between them. Germline lookup yields CDR1 MNHNY and CDR2 SVGAGI (reference sequence). The CDR3 runs 14 residues. CDR3 DNA sequence: TGTGCCAGCAGCTTCCTCGGCTCCTACAATGAGCAGTTCTTC. Its translation: CASSFLGSYNEQFF.

The rearrangement links TRBV7-9 to TRBJ2-5, with TRBD2 matching over 8 bases. The V segment lost 5 bases and the J segment 1 base; nucleotides outside the gene matches: 6. This CDR3 has 15 residues. Germline V gives CDR1 SEHNR, CDR2 FQNEAQ (reference sequence). DNA of the CDR3: TGTGCCAGCAGCCCTCAGACTAGCGCCCAAGAGACCCAGTACTTC. Protein: CASSPQTSAQETQYF.

This chain links TRBV5-6 with TRBJ1-1, with D tentatively TRBD1 (5 bases). There are 14 residues in the CDR3. The V end was cut by 1 base, the J end by 5 bases, with 12 bases between. CDR1 is SGHDT and CDR2 is YYEEEE in the germline V gene. CDR3 loop: CASSLRGIGTEAFF. CDR3 DNA: TGTGCCAGCAGCTTGAGGGGTATAGGAACTGAAGCTTTCTTT.

This clone turned up a few times. The V gene is TRBV10-3, the J gene TRBJ2-7; 9 nucleotides line up with TRBD2. The CDR3 runs 14 residues. CDR1 and CDR2 from the germline V gene are ENHRY and SYGVKD. Trimming at V came to 7 bases and at J to 3 bases, leaving 7 bases not matched to a gene. The CDR3 region is CAINPGTSSYEQYF. Written as DNA, the CDR3 is TGTGCCATCAACCCCGGGACTAGCAGCTACGAGCAGTACTTC.

The genes are TRBV6-5 and TRBJ1-5, with 7 bases that match TRBD1. The CDR3 extends over 14 amino acids. Trimming took 6 bases from V and 7 from J; bases not matched to a gene: 9. Germline V lookup: CDR1 MNHEY, CDR2 SVGAGI. CDR3 DNA: TGTGCCAGCAGCCCTAGGACAGGAGGACAGCCCCAGCATTTT. This encodes CASSPRTGGQPQHF.

Worth noting for this clone: The same CDR3 arises from other DNA sequences in this sample as well. The chain employs TRBV5-8 and TRBJ1-2, with D perhaps TRBD1 (6 bases). The CDR3 runs 14 residues. V lost 0 bases and J lost 4, with 10 bases in between. Germline V CDR1 and CDR2: SGHTS, YDEGEE. Written as DNA, the CDR3 is TGTGCCAGCAGCTTGGCAGGGGCTGGCTATGGCTACACCTTC. It is translated as CASSLAGAGYGYTF.

The chain couples TRBV6-1 to TRBJ1-5, with D uncertain. Germline V gene lookup returns CDR1 MNHNS and CDR2 SASEGT. The CDR3 runs to 13 residues. Trimming took off 0 bases at V and 7 bases at J, with 7 bases between the two ends. In nucleotides, the CDR3 is TGTGCCAGCAGTGAAGCCGGCGGGCAGCCCCAGCATTTT. Amino acids: CASSEAGGQPQHF.

The CDR3 DNA sequence: TGTGCCAGCAGCCAAGTGGTCCGGACTAGGCACAATGAGCAGTTCTTC. Amino acid sequence: CASSQVVRTRHNEQFF. This chain connects TRBV4-2 to TRBJ2-1, with 7 bases identical to TRBD2. The CDR3 extends over 16 amino acids. Germline V gives CDR1 LGHNA, CDR2 YNFKEQ. V lost 1 base to trimming and J lost 5 bases; unmatched junction nucleotides: 8.

The CDR3 here is CAISDPRGSGRVDEQFF. CDR3 nucleotide sequence: TGTGCCATCAGTGATCCACGGGGTAGCGGGAGGGTGGATGAGCAGTTCTTC. V and J are TRBV10-3 and TRBJ2-1, with 11 bases that match TRBD2. CDR1 and CDR2 from the germline V gene are ENHRY and SYGVKD. The CDR3 length is 17 residues. The J segment lost 8 bases and the V segment lost 3 bases, leaving 12 bases of the junction unmatched.

This clone was found a few times. The chain recombines TRBV9 with TRBJ2-2, with D perhaps matching TRBD1 (6 bases). The germline V and J ends were trimmed by 4 bases and 7 bases, with 17 bases remaining between them. CDR1 is SGDLS and CDR2 is YYNGEE in the germline V gene. This CDR3 spans 15 amino acids. DNA for the CDR3: TGTGCCAGCAGCCCCACAAAACAGGGATACGGGGAGCTGTTTTTT. The encoded protein is CASSPTKQGYGELFF.

This clone was observed a handful of times. This chain connects TRBV7-9 to TRBJ1-1; TRBD1 matches 9 bases. Looked up from germline, CDR1 is SEHNR and CDR2 is FQNEAQ (reference sequence). The CDR3 covers 17 residues. The V and J ends lost 1 base and 4 bases, in that order; junction bases with no gene match: 10. Written as DNA, the CDR3 is TGTGCCAGCAGCTTAGGCACAGGGGGCAGTTTTGGCACTGAAGCTTTCTTT. Amino acids: CASSLGTGGSFGTEAFF.

The CDR3 bases are TGTGCCAGCAGCGGGGTACAGGGGCGAGGAAATGAGCAGTTCTTC. The encoded protein is CASSGVQGRGNEQFF. J is TRBJ2-1 and V is TRBV14, with 7 nucleotides matching TRBD1. V shed 5 bases and J 7 bases; nucleotides not matched to a gene: 11. Germline V lookup: CDR1 SGHDN, CDR2 FVKESK. The CDR3 spans 15 residues.

The rearrangement links TRBV5-5 to TRBJ2-7; 8 positions match TRBD1. The CDR3 is 17 residues long. Germline V CDR1 and CDR2: SGHKS, YYEKEE (reference sequence). The junction had 10 bases not matched to a gene; V was cut back by 2 bases and J by 0 bases. The CDR3 reads CASSFYPGQESSYEQYF. CDR3 bases: TGTGCCAGCAGCTTTTACCCGGGACAGGAAAGCTCCTACGAGCAGTACTTC.

The DNA of the CDR3 is TGTGCCAGCAGCCCCACTAAGGCTGAAGCTTTCTTT. This encodes CASSPTKAEAFF. This rearrangement joins TRBV11-2 to TRBJ1-1, with unresolved D. This CDR3 spans 12 amino acids. Germline CDR1 and CDR2: SGHAT and FQNNGV. V gave up 5 bases and J gave up 6 bases, with 10 bases separating them.